The rows below give T cell receptor beta chains drawn from one sample of a study of OX40 agonist ivuxolimab in advanced cancers. Using immunoSEQ multiplex PCR, the repertoire was profiled, and TCRdb retains in-frame clones only, with some absent. The sample yields approximately 60,000 clones, roughly 83% seen once. Sequenced here: CD4+ or CD8+ T cells sorted from blood, sampled in a trial of the OX40 agonist ivuxolimab. The receptors come from an adult with an advanced solid tumor such as melanoma, head and neck, liver or kidney cancer. Both conserved end residues are part of each CDR3. The order of the fields is J gene, V gene, clone size, D gene, CDR3 DNA, CDR3 protein. A D gene is named only where the DNA matches it firmly. Only part of the rows carry a size: once, few, many, or a class if the clone is expanded.

J gene: TRBJ1-3; V gene: TRBV7-6; clone size: NA; D gene: NA; CDR3 DNA: TGTGCCAGCAGCTTCTATGGCTCTGGAAACACCATATATTTT; CDR3 protein: CASSFYGSGNTIYF
J gene: TRBJ2-5; V gene: TRBV7-9; clone size: NA; D gene: NA; CDR3 DNA: TGTGCCAGCAGCGGAGGAGTAGCTACAGAGACCCAGTACTTC; CDR3 protein: CASSGGVATETQYF
J gene: TRBJ2-2; V gene: TRBV5-1; clone size: NA; D gene: TRBD2; CDR3 DNA: TGCGCCAGCAGCTTGCTTTGGACTAGCGGGAGGGGCGCCGGGGAGCTGTTTTTT; CDR3 protein: CASSLLWTSGRGAGELFF
J gene: TRBJ1-3; V gene: TRBV5-1; clone size: NA; D gene: NA; CDR3 DNA: TGCGCCAGCAGCTTGGGGGAGGACAGTTACTCTGGAAACACCATATATTTT; CDR3 protein: CASSLGEDSYSGNTIYF
J gene: TRBJ2-7; V gene: TRBV5-1; clone size: NA; D gene: NA; CDR3 DNA: TGCGCCAGCAGCTCACAGGACAGTTTAAGGTACTTC; CDR3 protein: CASSSQDSLRYF
J gene: TRBJ2-7; V gene: TRBV27; clone size: few; D gene: NA; CDR3 DNA: TGTGCCAGCGCCGGTGGCAGGTCTTTCTACGAGCAGTACTTC; CDR3 protein: CASAGGRSFYEQYF
J gene: TRBJ2-2; V gene: TRBV5-1; clone size: NA; D gene: NA; CDR3 DNA: TGCGCCAGCAGCCTGTACTTGGTTGGGGACACCGGGGAGCTGTTTTTT; CDR3 protein: CASSLYLVGDTGELFF
J gene: TRBJ1-5; V gene: TRBV7-2; clone size: few; D gene: NA; CDR3 DNA: TGTGCCAGCAGCTTACAAGGGGGGCAGCCCCAGCATTTT; CDR3 protein: CASSLQGGQPQHF
J gene: TRBJ1-2; V gene: TRBV21-1; clone size: NA; D gene: NA; CDR3 DNA: TGTGCCAGCACCAGGGACAGGGCGCTGAACTTCGCCTATGGCTACACCTTC; CDR3 protein: CASTRDRALNFAYGYTF
J gene: TRBJ2-5; V gene: TRBV11-2; clone size: NA; D gene: TRBD2; CDR3 DNA: TGTGCCAGCAGCTTAGGGAGCGGGGGGGCCTATGAGACCCAGTACTTC; CDR3 protein: CASSLGSGGAYETQYF
J gene: TRBJ1-5; V gene: TRBV2; clone size: NA; D gene: NA; CDR3 DNA: TGTGCCAGCAGTGATCAGGTTTCTCCGCCCCAGCATTTT; CDR3 protein: CASSDQVSPPQHF
J gene: TRBJ1-3; V gene: TRBV2; clone size: NA; D gene: NA; CDR3 DNA: TGTGCCAGCAGTGAGTGGCAGTTAGGAAACACCATATATTTT; CDR3 protein: CASSEWQLGNTIYF
J gene: TRBJ1-6; V gene: TRBV2; clone size: NA; D gene: TRBD1; CDR3 DNA: TGTGCCAGCAGTCCCGAGACAGGGGGGGATTCACCCCTCCACTTT; CDR3 protein: CASSPETGGDSPLHF
J gene: TRBJ2-1; V gene: TRBV30; clone size: NA; D gene: NA; CDR3 DNA: TGTGCCTGGAGTGTTGGCAGGGGATACTACAATGAGCAGTTCTTC; CDR3 protein: CAWSVGRGYYNEQFF
J gene: TRBJ2-2; V gene: TRBV19; clone size: NA; D gene: TRBD2; CDR3 DNA: TGTGCCAGTAGTGCGGGACTAGCGGGTTATAACACCGGGGAGCTGTTTTTT; CDR3 protein: CASSAGLAGYNTGELFF
J gene: TRBJ2-1; V gene: TRBV12-5; clone size: few; D gene: NA; CDR3 DNA: TGTGCTAGTGGTTTGGTACGTAGTGGAAGTGAGCAGTTCTTC; CDR3 protein: CASGLVRSGSEQFF
J gene: TRBJ2-5; V gene: TRBV5-1; clone size: NA; D gene: NA; CDR3 DNA: TGCGCCAGCAATAGCGCACAAGAGACCCAGTACTTC; CDR3 protein: CASNSAQETQYF
J gene: TRBJ2-1; V gene: TRBV11-2; clone size: NA; D gene: TRBD2; CDR3 DNA: TGTGCCAGCCGCCCCCCCGGGGGGGGACTGGGATACAATGAGCAGTTCTTC; CDR3 protein: CASRPPGGGLGYNEQFF
J gene: TRBJ1-2; V gene: TRBV6-6; clone size: NA; D gene: NA; CDR3 DNA: TGTGCCAGCAGCAAACAGTCCTATGGCTACACCTTC; CDR3 protein: CASSKQSYGYTF
J gene: TRBJ2-6; V gene: TRBV5-1; clone size: NA; D gene: TRBD1; CDR3 DNA: TGCGCCAGCAGCTTAATCGGGGACAGGTCGTCTGGGGCCAACGTCCTGACTTTC; CDR3 protein: CASSLIGDRSSGANVLTF
J gene: TRBJ2-3; V gene: TRBV6-5; clone size: once; D gene: TRBD2; CDR3 DNA: TGTGCCAGCAACGGGGGGAACACAGATACGCAGTATTTT; CDR3 protein: CASNGGNTDTQYF
J gene: TRBJ1-2; V gene: TRBV19; clone size: NA; D gene: NA; CDR3 DNA: TGTGCCAGTAGTATCGGAGGATCCTATGGCTACACCTTC; CDR3 protein: CASSIGGSYGYTF
J gene: TRBJ2-3; V gene: TRBV10-3; clone size: NA; D gene: TRBD1; CDR3 DNA: TGTGCCATCAGTGAGGTTCAGGGGGTGGCAGATACGCAGTATTTT; CDR3 protein: CAISEVQGVADTQYF
J gene: TRBJ2-3; V gene: TRBV21-1; clone size: few; D gene: NA; CDR3 DNA: TGTGCCGGGCCTAGCGGGAGATTAGATACGCAGTATTTT; CDR3 protein: CAGPSGRLDTQYF
J gene: TRBJ1-2; V gene: TRBV30; clone size: NA; D gene: NA; CDR3 DNA: TGTGCCTCCCAGGAGGGCTATGGCTACACCTTC; CDR3 protein: CASQEGYGYTF
J gene: TRBJ2-1; V gene: TRBV19; clone size: NA; D gene: TRBD1; CDR3 DNA: TGTGCCAGTAGTAGGGGACAGATCTACAATGAGCAGTTCTTC; CDR3 protein: CASSRGQIYNEQFF
J gene: TRBJ2-2; V gene: TRBV7-3; clone size: NA; D gene: NA; CDR3 DNA: TGTGCCAGCAGGAAGAGTGGGGGCGGCGGGGAGCTGTTTTTT; CDR3 protein: CASRKSGGGGELFF
J gene: TRBJ1-3; V gene: TRBV7-2; clone size: NA; D gene: NA; CDR3 DNA: TGTGCCAGCAGCTTCATAACCTCTGGAAACACCATATATTTT; CDR3 protein: CASSFITSGNTIYF
J gene: TRBJ1-1; V gene: TRBV10-3; clone size: NA; D gene: NA; CDR3 DNA: TGTGCCATCAGAGGGGGGAGAGGGGATTACACTGAAGCTTTCTTT; CDR3 protein: CAIRGGRGDYTEAFF
J gene: TRBJ2-7; V gene: TRBV29-1; clone size: NA; D gene: NA; CDR3 DNA: TGCAGCGGACTCGGGCAGGTCCCCTACGAGCAGTACTTC; CDR3 protein: CSGLGQVPYEQYF